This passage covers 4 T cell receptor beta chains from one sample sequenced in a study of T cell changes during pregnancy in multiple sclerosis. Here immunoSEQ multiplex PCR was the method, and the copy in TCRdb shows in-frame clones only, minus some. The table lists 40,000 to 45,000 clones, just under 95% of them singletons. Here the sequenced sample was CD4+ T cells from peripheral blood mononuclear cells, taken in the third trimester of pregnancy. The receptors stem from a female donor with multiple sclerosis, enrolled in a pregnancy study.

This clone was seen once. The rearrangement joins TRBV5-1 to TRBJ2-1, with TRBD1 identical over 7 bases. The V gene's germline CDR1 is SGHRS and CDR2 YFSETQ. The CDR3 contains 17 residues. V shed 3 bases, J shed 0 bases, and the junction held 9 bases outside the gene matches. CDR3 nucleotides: TGCGCCAGCAGCTCTCCGACAGGGCGGAGCTCCTACAATGAGCAGTTCTTC. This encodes CASSSPTGRSSYNEQFF.

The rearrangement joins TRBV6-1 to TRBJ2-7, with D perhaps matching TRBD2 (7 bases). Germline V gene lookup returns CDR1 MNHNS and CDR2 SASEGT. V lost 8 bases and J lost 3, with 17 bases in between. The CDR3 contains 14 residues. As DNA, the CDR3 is TGTGCCAGCTTAAAATGGGGGGGGCTCTACGAGCAGTACTTC. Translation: CASLKWGGLYEQYF.

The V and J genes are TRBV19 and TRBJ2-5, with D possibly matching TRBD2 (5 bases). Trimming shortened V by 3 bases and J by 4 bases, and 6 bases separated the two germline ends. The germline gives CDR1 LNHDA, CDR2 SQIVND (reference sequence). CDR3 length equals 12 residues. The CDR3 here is CASSMAGETQYF. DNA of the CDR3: TGTGCCAGTAGTATGGCGGGAGAGACCCAGTACTTC.

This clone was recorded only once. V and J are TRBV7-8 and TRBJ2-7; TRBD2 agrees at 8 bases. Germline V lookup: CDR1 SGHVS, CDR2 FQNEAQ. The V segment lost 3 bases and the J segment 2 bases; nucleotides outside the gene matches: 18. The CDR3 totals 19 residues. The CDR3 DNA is TGTGCCAGCAGCTTGAGCGCAACTAGCGGAAGAGCGAGGCCCTACGAGCAGTACTTC. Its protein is CASSLSATSGRARPYEQYF.